This TCR beta chain is drawn from a study of long-term antiretroviral therapy in people with HIV. On the study more broadly: There is a gap of about a decade between the earliest samples and the later 2015 immediate-ART recommendation.

Run at survey level, the immunoSEQ assay was version v3.0. Using immunoSEQ multiplex PCR, the repertoire was profiled, and TCRdb retains in-frame clones only, with some absent. The profile covers 20,000 to 25,000 clones, with about 80% appearing a single time and 10% to 12% taken by the ten largest. Unmatched junction bases numbered 7, after V lost 0 bases and J lost 8 bases. CDR1 is KGHSH and CDR2 is LQKENI in the germline V gene. This CDR3 region has 15 residues. Study-wide points: Dating from about 2004 to 2017, the blood was possibly obtained under older ART regimens. Dominant in the repertoire at all time points were clones expanded before ART.

Samples held about 0.95-10 million cryopreserved PBMC, and DNA extraction followed. Turning to this clone: Its antigen is as yet unknown.

The TCR comes from a woman in her thirties or forties with HIV. Sample: unsorted PBMCs, taken 1.1 years before starting antiretroviral therapy. This chain links TRBV18 with TRBJ2-1; 7 bases match TRBD1. The CDR3 DNA reads as TGTGCCAGCTCACCACCGGGACAGCAGAAGTATGAGCAGTTCTTC. Translation: CASSPPGQQKYEQFF. The whole variable domain, remainder taken from reference TRBV18 and TRBJ2-1, is NAGVMQNPRHLVRRRGQEARLRCSPMKGHSHVYWYRQLPEEGLKFMVYLQKENIIDESGMPKERFSAEFPKEGPSILRIQQVVRGDSAAYFCASSPPGQQKYEQFFGPGTRLTVL.